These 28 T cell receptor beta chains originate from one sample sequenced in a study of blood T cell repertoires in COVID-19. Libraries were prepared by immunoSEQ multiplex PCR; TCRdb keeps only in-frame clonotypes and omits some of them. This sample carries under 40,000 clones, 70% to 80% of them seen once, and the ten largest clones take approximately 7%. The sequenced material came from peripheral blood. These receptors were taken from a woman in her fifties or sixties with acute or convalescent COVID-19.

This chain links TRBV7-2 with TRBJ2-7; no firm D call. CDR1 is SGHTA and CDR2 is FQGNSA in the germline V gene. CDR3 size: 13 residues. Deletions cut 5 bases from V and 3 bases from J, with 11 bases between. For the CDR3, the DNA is TGTGCCAGCAGCACGAGGCTAGGCTACGAGCAGTACTTC. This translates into CASSTRLGYEQYF.

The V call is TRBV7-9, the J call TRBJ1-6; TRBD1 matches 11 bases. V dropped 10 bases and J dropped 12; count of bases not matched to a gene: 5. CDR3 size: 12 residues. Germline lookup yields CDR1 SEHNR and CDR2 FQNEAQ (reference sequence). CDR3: CATGQGALPLHF. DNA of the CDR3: TGTGCCACAGGACAGGGGGCTTTACCCCTCCACTTT. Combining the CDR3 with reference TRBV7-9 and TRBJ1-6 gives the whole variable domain DTGVSQNPRHKITKRGQNVTFRCDPISEHNRLYWYRQTLGQGPEFLTYFQNEAQLEKSRLLSDRFSAERPKGSFSTLEIQRTEQGDSAMYLCATGQGALPLHFGNGTRLTVT.

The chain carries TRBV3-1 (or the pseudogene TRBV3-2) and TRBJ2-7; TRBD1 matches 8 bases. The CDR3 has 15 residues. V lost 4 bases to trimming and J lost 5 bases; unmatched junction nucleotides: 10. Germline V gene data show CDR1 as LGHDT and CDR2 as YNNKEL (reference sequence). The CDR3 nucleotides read TGTGCCAGCAGCCCGTCCGGGACAGGAGGGAACGAGCAGTACTTC. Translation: CASSPSGTGGNEQYF.

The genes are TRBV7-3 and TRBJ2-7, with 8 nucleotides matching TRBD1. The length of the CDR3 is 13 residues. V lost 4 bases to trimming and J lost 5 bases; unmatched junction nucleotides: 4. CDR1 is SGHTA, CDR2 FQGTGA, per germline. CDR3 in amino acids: CASSSAGGDEQYF. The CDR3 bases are TGTGCCAGCAGCTCCGCAGGGGGCGACGAGCAGTACTTC.

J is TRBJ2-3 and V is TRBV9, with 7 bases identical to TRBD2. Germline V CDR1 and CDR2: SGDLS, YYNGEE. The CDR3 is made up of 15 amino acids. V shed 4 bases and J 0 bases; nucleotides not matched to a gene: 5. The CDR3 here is CASSPPAGSTDTQYF. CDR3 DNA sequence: TGTGCCAGCAGCCCCCCAGCGGGAAGCACAGATACGCAGTATTTT.

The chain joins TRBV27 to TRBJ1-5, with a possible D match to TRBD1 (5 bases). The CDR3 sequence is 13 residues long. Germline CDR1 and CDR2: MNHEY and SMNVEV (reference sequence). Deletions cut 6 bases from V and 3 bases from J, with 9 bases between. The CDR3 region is CASRGRANQPQHF. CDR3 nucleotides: TGTGCCAGCAGGGGCAGGGCCAATCAGCCCCAGCATTTT.

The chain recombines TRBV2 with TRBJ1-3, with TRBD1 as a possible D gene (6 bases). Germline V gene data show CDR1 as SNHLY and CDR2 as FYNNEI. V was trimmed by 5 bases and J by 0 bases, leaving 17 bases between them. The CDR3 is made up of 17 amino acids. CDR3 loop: CASSLTVTGFSGNTIYF. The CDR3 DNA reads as TGTGCCAGCAGTCTTACCGTGACAGGCTTCTCTGGAAACACCATATATTTT.

The CDR3, as DNA: TGTGCCAGCAGTTACTCCGGGACAGGGCCCCAGGGCTACACCTTC. The encoded protein is CASSYSGTGPQGYTF. V and J are TRBV6-5 and TRBJ1-2, with 9 bases that match TRBD1. The V segment lost 0 bases and the J segment 8 bases; nucleotides outside the gene matches: 7. CDR1 MNHEY and CDR2 SVGAGI come from the germline V gene. The CDR3 sequence is 15 residues long.

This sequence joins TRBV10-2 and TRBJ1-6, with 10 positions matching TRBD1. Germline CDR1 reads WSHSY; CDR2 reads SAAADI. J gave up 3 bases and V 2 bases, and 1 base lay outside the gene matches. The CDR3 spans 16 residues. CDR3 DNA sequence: TGCGCCAGCAGTGAGGGGACAGGGGACTATAATTCACCCCTCCACTTT. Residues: CASSEGTGDYNSPLHF.

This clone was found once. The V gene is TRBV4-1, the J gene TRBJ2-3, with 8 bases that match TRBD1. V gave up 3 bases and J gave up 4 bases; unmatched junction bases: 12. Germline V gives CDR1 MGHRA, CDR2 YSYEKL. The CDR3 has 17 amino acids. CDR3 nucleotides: TGCGCCAGCAGCCAGGGGGGAGCCAGGGGGCTCTCAGATACGCAGTATTTT. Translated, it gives CASSQGGARGLSDTQYF.

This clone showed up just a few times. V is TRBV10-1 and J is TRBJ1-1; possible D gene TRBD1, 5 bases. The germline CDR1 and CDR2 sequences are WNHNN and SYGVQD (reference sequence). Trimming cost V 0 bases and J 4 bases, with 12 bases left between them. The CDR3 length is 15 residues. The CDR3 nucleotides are TGCGCCAGCAGTGAGTCAGCCGGGGGAGGCACTGAAGCTTTCTTT. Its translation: CASSESAGGGTEAFF.

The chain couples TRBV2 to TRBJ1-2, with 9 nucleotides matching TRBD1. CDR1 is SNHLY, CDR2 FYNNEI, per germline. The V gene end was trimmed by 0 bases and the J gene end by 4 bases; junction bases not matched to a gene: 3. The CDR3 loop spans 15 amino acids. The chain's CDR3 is CASSEAGQGSYGYTF. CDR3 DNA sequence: TGTGCCAGCAGTGAAGCCGGACAGGGGTCCTATGGCTACACCTTC.

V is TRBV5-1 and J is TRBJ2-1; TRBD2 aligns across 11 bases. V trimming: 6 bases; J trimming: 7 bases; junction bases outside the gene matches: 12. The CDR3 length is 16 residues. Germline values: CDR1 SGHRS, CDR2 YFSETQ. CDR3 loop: CASTDLSGGAGNEQFF. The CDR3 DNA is TGCGCCAGCACCGACCTTAGCGGGGGGGCCGGGAATGAGCAGTTCTTC. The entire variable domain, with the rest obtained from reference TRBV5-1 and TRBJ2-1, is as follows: KAGVTQTPRYLIKTRGQQVTLSCSPISGHRSVSWYQQTPGQGLQFLFEYFSETQRNKGNFPGRFSGRQFSNSRSEMNVSTLELGDSALYLCASTDLSGGAGNEQFFGPGTRLTVL.

The CDR3 coding sequence is TGTGCCAGCAGTTACCTCGCCGGGGACTATAATTCACCCCTCCACTTT. This codes for CASSYLAGDYNSPLHF. This chain connects TRBV6-6 to TRBJ1-6; D not certain. Per the germline V gene, CDR1 is MNHNY and CDR2 is SVGAGI (reference sequence). Trimming took 2 bases from V and 3 from J, leaving 11 bases between them. This CDR3 is built from 16 residues.

The CDR3 DNA follows: TGTGCCAGCAGCCAAGGTGGAAGCGGGGGGCAAGAGACCCAGTACTTC. Residues: CASSQGGSGGQETQYF. The chain recombines TRBV3-1 (or the pseudogene TRBV3-2) with TRBJ2-5, with 9 bases lining up with TRBD2. The CDR3 is 16 amino acids. V lost 1 base to trimming and J lost 2 bases; unmatched junction nucleotides: 5. Germline CDR1 is LGHDT and CDR2 is YNNKEL (reference sequence).

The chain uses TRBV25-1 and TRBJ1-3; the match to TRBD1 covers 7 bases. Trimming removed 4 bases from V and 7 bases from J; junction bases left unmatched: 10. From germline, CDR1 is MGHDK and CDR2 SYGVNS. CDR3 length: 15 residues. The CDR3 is CASSALGGSQNTIYF. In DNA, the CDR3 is TGTGCCAGCAGTGCCTTAGGGGGCTCTCAGAACACCATATATTTT.

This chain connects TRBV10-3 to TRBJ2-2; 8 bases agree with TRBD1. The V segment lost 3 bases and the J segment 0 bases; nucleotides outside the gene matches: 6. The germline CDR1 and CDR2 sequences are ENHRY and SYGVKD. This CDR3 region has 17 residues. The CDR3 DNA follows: TGTGCCATCAGTGACTACGGGACAGGAACGAACACCGGGGAGCTGTTTTTT. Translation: CAISDYGTGTNTGELFF.

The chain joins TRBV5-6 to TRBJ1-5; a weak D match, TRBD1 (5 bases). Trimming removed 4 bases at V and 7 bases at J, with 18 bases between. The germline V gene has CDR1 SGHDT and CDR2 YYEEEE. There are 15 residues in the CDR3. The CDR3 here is CASSLGSWRDQPQHF. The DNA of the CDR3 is TGTGCCAGCAGCCTCGGATCATGGAGGGACCAGCCCCAGCATTTT.

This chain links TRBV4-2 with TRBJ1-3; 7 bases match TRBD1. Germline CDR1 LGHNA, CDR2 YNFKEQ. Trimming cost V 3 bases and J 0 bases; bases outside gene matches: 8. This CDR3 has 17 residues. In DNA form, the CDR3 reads TGTGCCAGCAGCCACGCACAGGGGTCCAGCTCTGGAAACACCATATATTTT. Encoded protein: CASSHAQGSSSGNTIYF.

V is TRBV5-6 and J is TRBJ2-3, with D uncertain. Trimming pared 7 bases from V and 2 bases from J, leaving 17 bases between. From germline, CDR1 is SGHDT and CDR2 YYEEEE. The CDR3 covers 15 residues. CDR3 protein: CASLSLAGFTDTQYF. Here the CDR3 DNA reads TGTGCCAGCCTCTCTTTAGCCGGTTTCACAGATACGCAGTATTTT.

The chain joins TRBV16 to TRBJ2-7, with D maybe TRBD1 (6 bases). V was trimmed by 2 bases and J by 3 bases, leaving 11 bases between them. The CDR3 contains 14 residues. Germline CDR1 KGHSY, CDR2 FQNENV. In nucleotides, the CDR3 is TGTGCCAGCAGCCAACAGGGGACAAACTACGAGCAGTACTTC. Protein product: CASSQQGTNYEQYF.

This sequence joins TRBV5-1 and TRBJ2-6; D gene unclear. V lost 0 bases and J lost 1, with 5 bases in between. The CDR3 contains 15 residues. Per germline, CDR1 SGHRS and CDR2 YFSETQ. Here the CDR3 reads CASSLGQSGANVLTF. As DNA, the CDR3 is TGCGCCAGCAGCTTGGGACAATCTGGGGCCAACGTCCTGACTTTC.

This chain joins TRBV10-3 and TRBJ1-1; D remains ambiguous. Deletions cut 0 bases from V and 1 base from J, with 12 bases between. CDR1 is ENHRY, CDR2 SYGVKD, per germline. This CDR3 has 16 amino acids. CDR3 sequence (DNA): TGTGCCATCAGTGAGTCGCTTAATCCGGGGAACACTGAAGCTTTCTTT. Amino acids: CAISESLNPGNTEAFF.

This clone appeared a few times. CDR3 residues: CASSRTGSPLHF. The CDR3 DNA is TGTGCCAGCAGCCGAACAGGGTCACCCCTCCACTTT. This chain links TRBV7-9 with TRBJ1-6; possibly TRBD1 for D (6 bases). Trimming stripped 5 bases from V and 10 bases from J, with 9 bases between. The CDR3 has 12 residues. Germline CDR1 and CDR2: SEHNR and FQNEAQ (reference sequence).

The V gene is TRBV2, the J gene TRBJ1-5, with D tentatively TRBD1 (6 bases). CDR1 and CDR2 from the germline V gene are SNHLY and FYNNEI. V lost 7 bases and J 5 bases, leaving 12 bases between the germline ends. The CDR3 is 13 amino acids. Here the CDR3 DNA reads TGTGCCAGCAACAGGGAGAAGGATCAGCCCCAGCATTTT. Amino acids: CASNREKDQPQHF. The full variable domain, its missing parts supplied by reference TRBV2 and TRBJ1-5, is EPEVTQTPSHQVTQMGQEVILRCVPISNHLYFYWYRQILGQKVEFLVSFYNNEISEKSEIFDDQFSVERPDGSNFTLKIRSTKLEDSAMYFCASNREKDQPQHFGDGTRLSIL.

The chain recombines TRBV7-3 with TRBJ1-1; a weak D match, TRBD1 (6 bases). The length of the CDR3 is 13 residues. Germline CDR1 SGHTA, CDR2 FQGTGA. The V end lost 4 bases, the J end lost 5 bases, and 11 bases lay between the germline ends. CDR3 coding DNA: TGTGCCAGCAGCTCACAGGGCGGTACTGAAGCTTTCTTT. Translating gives CASSSQGGTEAFF.

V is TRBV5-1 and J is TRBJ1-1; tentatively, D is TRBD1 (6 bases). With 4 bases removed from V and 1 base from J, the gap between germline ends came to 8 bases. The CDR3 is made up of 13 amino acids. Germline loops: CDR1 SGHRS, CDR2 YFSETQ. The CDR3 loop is CASSIQGNTEAFF. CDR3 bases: TGCGCCAGCAGCATACAGGGGAACACTGAAGCTTTCTTT. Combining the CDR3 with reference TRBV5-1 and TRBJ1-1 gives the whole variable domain KAGVTQTPRYLIKTRGQQVTLSCSPISGHRSVSWYQQTPGQGLQFLFEYFSETQRNKGNFPGRFSGRQFSNSRSEMNVSTLELGDSALYLCASSIQGNTEAFFGQGTRLTVV.

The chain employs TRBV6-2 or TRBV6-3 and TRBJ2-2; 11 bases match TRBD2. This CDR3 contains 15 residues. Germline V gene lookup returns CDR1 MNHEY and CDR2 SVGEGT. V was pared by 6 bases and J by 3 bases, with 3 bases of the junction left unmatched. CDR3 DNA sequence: TGTGCCAGCAGCATAGCGGGGGGGTACACCGGGGAGCTGTTTTTT. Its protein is CASSIAGGYTGELFF.